The entry below describes one T cell receptor beta chain. Antigen unknown. This was the immunoSEQ version 4 assay in survey mode. TCRdb's copy holds only in-frame clones and misses some; the assay was immunoSEQ multiplex PCR. The top ten clones hold approximately 1.2% of a sample with 30,000 to 45,000 clones, roughly 89% of them seen once. This entry comes from a study of persistence of HIV-infected CD4 T cells. Cells were stimulated nonspecifically with anti-CD3/anti-CD28 magnetic beads. Sorting selected CD4+ T cells upregulating both CD40 ligand and CD69. Adults with HIV-1 started suppressive ART while chronically infected. Undetectable plasma HIV-1 RNA below 50 copies/mL lasted at least 4 years. Donors had CD4+ T cell counts above 400 cells/uL and were CMV-seropositive. CD8+ T cells were removed from PBMCs prior to stimulation. The V and J ends lost 7 bases and 5 bases, in that order; junction bases with no gene match: 6. CDR3 length equals 13 residues. The V gene's germline CDR1 is WNHNN and CDR2 SYGVQD (reference sequence).

The receptor comes from an adult man with HIV who was CMV-seropositive. Sequenced here: CD4+ T cells sorted from PBMCs after roughly 18-hour stimulation, sampled from a patient who received antiretroviral therapy. The V call is TRBV10-1, the J call TRBJ1-1, with 8 bases identical to TRBD1. The CDR3 nucleotides read TGCGCCAGCATAGCGACAGGGGCAACTGAAGCTTTCTTT. It encodes CASIATGATEAFF.